These 20 T cell receptor beta chains share one sample of origin, sequenced in a study of blood T cell repertoires in COVID-19. Here immunoSEQ multiplex PCR was the method, and the copy in TCRdb shows in-frame clones only, minus some. The repertoire holds hundreds of thousands of clones, with around 87% as singletons. The sequenced material came from peripheral blood. These TCRs come from a woman in her forties or fifties with COVID-19, enrolled during active disease.

A few counts support this clone. The chain links TRBV6-5 to TRBJ1-1; D not certain. This CDR3 spans 11 amino acids. Between the trimmed V and J ends, which lost 5 bases and 5 bases, there was a span of 6 bases. Germline V gene sequence: CDR1 MNHEY, CDR2 SVGAGI. The CDR3 DNA follows: TGTGCCAGCAGTCGAGGAACTGAAGCTTTCTTT. Encoded protein: CASSRGTEAFF.

The chain links TRBV24-1 to TRBJ2-3; D ambiguous. Germline-derived CDR1 and CDR2 are KGHDR and SFDVKD. The CDR3 contains 14 residues. V lost 0 bases to trimming and J lost 4 bases, with 7 bases between them. CDR3 sequence: CATSDLGSADTQYF. As DNA, the CDR3 is TGTGCCACCAGTGATTTGGGCAGTGCAGATACGCAGTATTTT.

The chain combines TRBV19 with TRBJ2-7; TRBD1 matches 10 bases. The CDR3 consists of 15 residues. The V and J ends lost 6 bases and 4 bases, in that order; junction bases with no gene match: 9. Per the germline V gene, CDR1 is LNHDA and CDR2 is SQIVND (reference sequence). CDR3 protein: CASRNPGQGGYEQYF. For the CDR3, the DNA is TGTGCCAGTAGGAACCCCGGACAGGGGGGATACGAGCAGTACTTC.

V is TRBV19 and J is TRBJ2-3; tentatively, D is TRBD2 (5 bases). CDR3 length: 16 residues. Germline CDR1 LNHDA, CDR2 SQIVND (reference sequence). V lost 6 bases and J lost 2, with 18 bases in between. The CDR3: CASSQTGRGNTDTQYF. DNA for the CDR3: TGTGCCAGTAGCCAAACGGGCCGGGGAAACACAGATACGCAGTATTTT. The full variable domain, its missing parts supplied by reference TRBV19 and TRBJ2-3, is DGGITQSPKYLFRKEGQNVTLSCEQNLNHDAMYWYRQDPGQGLRLIYYSQIVNDFQKGDIAEGYSVSREKKESFPLTVTSAQKNPTAFYLCASSQTGRGNTDTQYFGPGTRLTVL.

V gene TRBV7-3 combines with J gene TRBJ2-1; D might be TRBD2 (5 bases). Trimming left V 4 bases short and J 7 bases short, with 14 bases between. There are 14 residues in the CDR3. Germline V gene lookup returns CDR1 SGHTA and CDR2 FQGTGA. The CDR3: CASSSERLKNEQFF. DNA for the CDR3: TGTGCCAGCAGCTCAGAGCGGTTAAAGAATGAGCAGTTCTTC.

This clone was observed once. The V gene is TRBV19, the J gene TRBJ2-3; D possibly corresponds to TRBD1 (5 bases). With 1 base removed from V and 2 bases from J, the gap between germline ends came to 7 bases. CDR1 LNHDA and CDR2 SQIVND come from the germline V gene (reference sequence). The CDR3 spans 14 residues. CDR3 residues: CASSIVGATDTQYF. The CDR3 region has the DNA TGTGCCAGTAGTATAGTTGGGGCCACAGATACGCAGTATTTT.

The table lists this clone with a count of one. J is TRBJ1-1 and V is TRBV18; D uncertain. The CDR3 is 12 residues long. Germline CDR1 KGHSH, CDR2 LQKENI. V was cut by 3 bases and J by 4 bases, with 6 bases left in between. The CDR3 reads CASSPGITEAFF. As DNA, the CDR3 is TGTGCCAGCTCACCCGGTATCACTGAAGCTTTCTTT. The full variable domain, rest sourced from reference TRBV18 and TRBJ1-1, is NAGVMQNPRHLVRRRGQEARLRCSPMKGHSHVYWYRQLPEEGLKFMVYLQKENIIDESGMPKERFSAEFPKEGPSILRIQQVVRGDSAAYFCASSPGITEAFFGQGTRLTVV.

V is TRBV18 and J is TRBJ2-2, with D perhaps matching TRBD2 (6 bases). Trimming pared 3 bases from V and 4 bases from J, leaving 18 bases between. The CDR3 spans 17 residues. Germline CDR1 is KGHSH and CDR2 is LQKENI. CDR3 loop: CASSPSRAPGGTGELFF. CDR3 in DNA: TGTGCCAGCTCACCCTCCCGCGCCCCCGGGGGCACCGGGGAGCTGTTTTTT.

The CDR3 DNA sequence: TGTGCCAGTAGTCGCTATAGCGGGAGCTCCTACGAGCAGTACTTC. Translated: CASSRYSGSSYEQYF. The chain carries TRBV19 and TRBJ2-7, with TRBD2 matching over 9 bases. J was trimmed by 0 bases and V by 5 bases; bases with no gene match: 5. This CDR3 contains 15 residues. The germline CDR1 and CDR2 sequences are LNHDA and SQIVND (reference sequence).

The gene calls are TRBV6-5 and TRBJ2-5; 9 bases are shared with TRBD1. The length of the CDR3 is 14 residues. Germline V gene lookup returns CDR1 MNHEY and CDR2 SVGAGI. After removal of 6 bases from V and 5 bases from J, the junction contained 7 bases not matched to a gene. CDR3 protein: CASRATGGAETQYF. Here the CDR3 DNA reads TGTGCCAGCAGGGCAACAGGGGGCGCCGAGACCCAGTACTTC.

Comments on this clone: A much larger clone sits a single nucleotide away, making a read error possible. V is TRBV2 and J is TRBJ2-7; TRBD1 aligns across 9 bases. Germline CDR1 is SNHLY and CDR2 is FYNNEI. V dropped 6 bases and J dropped 3; count of bases not matched to a gene: 0. The CDR3 contains 12 residues. As DNA, the CDR3 is TGTGCCAGCAGGGGACAGGGCTACGAGCAGTACTTC. Protein: CASRGQGYEQYF.

This clone has just one count. The chain carries TRBV18 and TRBJ1-5, with D perhaps TRBD1 (5 bases). CDR3 length: 16 residues. Per the germline V gene, CDR1 is KGHSH and CDR2 is LQKENI. Trimming cost V 3 bases and J 1 base, with 13 bases left between them. DNA for the CDR3: TGTGCCAGCTCACCGTCTGCAGGGAAAAGCAATCAGCCCCAGCATTTT. Protein product: CASSPSAGKSNQPQHF.

The chain recombines TRBV27 with TRBJ2-7; the match to TRBD1 covers 8 bases. This CDR3 contains 15 residues. The J segment lost 3 bases and the V segment lost 5 bases, leaving 9 bases of the junction unmatched. Germline CDR1 MNHEY, CDR2 SMNVEV (reference sequence). The CDR3 nucleotides read TGTGCCAGCAGTCCCCCGGGACAGGCCCTCTACGAGCAGTACTTC. It encodes CASSPPGQALYEQYF.

The chain carries TRBV28 and TRBJ1-1; 8 bases line up with TRBD1. CDR1 is MDHEN and CDR2 is SYDVKM in the germline V gene. The V and J ends lost 6 bases and 1 base, in that order; junction bases with no gene match: 7. The CDR3 runs 15 residues. Here the CDR3 DNA reads TGTGCCAGCAGCTCCCCCGGGACAGGGAACACTGAAGCTTTCTTT. Its protein product is CASSSPGTGNTEAFF.

The J gene is TRBJ1-3, the V gene TRBV5-6; 7 bases line up with TRBD1. J was trimmed by 0 bases and V by 4 bases; bases with no gene match: 10. The germline CDR1 and CDR2 sequences are SGHDT and YYEEEE. The CDR3 sequence is 17 residues long. CDR3 protein: CASSTWTGTNSGNTIYF. The DNA for the CDR3 is TGTGCCAGCAGCACATGGACAGGAACGAACTCTGGAAACACCATATATTTT.

J is TRBJ1-1 and V is TRBV6-5; 7 bases are a match to TRBD1. The trim removed 0 bases at V and 3 bases at J, leaving 4 bases unmatched. There are 15 residues in the CDR3. The V gene's germline CDR1 is MNHEY and CDR2 SVGAGI. This CDR3 reads CASSYSTGVHTEAFF. The CDR3 nucleotides are TGTGCCAGCAGTTACTCAACAGGGGTACACACTGAAGCTTTCTTT.

The genes are TRBV23-1 and TRBJ2-6, with D possibly being TRBD1 (6 bases). TRBV23-1 qualifies as an ORF whose function is uncertain. The CDR3 is 15 amino acids. V lost 7 bases and J 0 bases, leaving 10 bases between the germline ends. The CDR3: CASKRTVSGANVLTF. In DNA form, the CDR3 reads TGCGCCAGCAAACGGACAGTCTCTGGGGCCAACGTCCTGACTTTC.

The chain is built from TRBV18 and TRBJ2-6; tentative D call: TRBD1 (6 bases). Trimming took off 6 bases at V and 2 bases at J, with 20 bases between the two ends. In germline, CDR1 is KGHSH, CDR2 LQKENI. The CDR3 covers 18 residues. Here the CDR3 reads CASSRWGRGDAGANVLTF. The CDR3 DNA follows: TGTGCCAGCTCCCGATGGGGGCGAGGGGATGCTGGGGCCAACGTCCTGACTTTC.

The chain employs TRBV7-9 and TRBJ2-3, with 8 bases identical to TRBD2. Trimming took 3 bases from V and 1 from J; bases not matched to a gene: 3. The CDR3 totals 15 residues. CDR1 SEHNR and CDR2 FQNEAQ come from the germline V gene (reference sequence). The CDR3 DNA reads TGTGCCAGCAGCTTGGTGCGGGGGGGCACAGATACGCAGTATTTT. As protein: CASSLVRGGTDTQYF.

The chain links TRBV6-2 or TRBV6-3 to TRBJ1-5, with D perhaps matching TRBD1 (5 bases). The CDR3 extends over 15 amino acids. The V gene lost 2 bases and the J gene lost 6 bases, with 14 bases spanning the gap. Germline CDR1 reads MNHEY; CDR2 reads SVGEGT. The CDR3 sequence: CASSYRQGPSQPQHF. The CDR3 nucleotides read TGTGCCAGCAGTTACCGCCAGGGTCCCTCTCAGCCCCAGCATTTT.